A single sample is the source of the 22 T cell receptor beta chains below, sequenced in a study of T cells in Graves' hyperthyroidism and ophthalmopathy. RNA transcripts yielded amplified TCR beta CDR3 regions. With the HTBI primer set, the TCR CDR3 went through a first round of RT-PCR. TCRdb re-called the multiplex PCR reads through MiXCR, storing one row per CDR3 protein. In the table there are fewer than 300,000 distinct CDR3 sequences, 12% to 15% of which are singletons. Source material: blood. Receptors originate from a woman aged 45-65 years with Graves' hyperthyroidism that later progressed to Graves' ophthalmopathy.

This clonotype has a count of ten or more. The rearrangement joins TRBV5-1 to TRBJ1-2; TRBD1 might be the D (6 bases). Germline V gene lookup returns CDR1 SGHRS and CDR2 YFSETQ. Trimming removed 0 bases at V and 2 bases at J, with 11 bases between. This CDR3 region has 15 residues. The CDR3 nucleotides read TGCGCCAGCAGCTTGGTGCCCCAGGGGAACTATGGCTACACCTTC. Translation gives CASSLVPQGNYGYTF.

Ten or more counts support this clonotype. The chain carries TRBV28 and TRBJ1-6, with 8 bases fitting TRBD1. CDR3 length: 18 amino acids. Germline CDR1 is MDHEN and CDR2 is SYDVKM. After removal of 3 bases from V and 7 bases from J, the junction contained 14 bases not matched to a gene. The CDR3 region is CASSLGYRRTGTNSPLHF. The CDR3 DNA reads TGTGCCAGCAGTTTGGGGTATCGTCGGACAGGGACAAATTCACCCCTCCACTTT.

This clonotype has a count of ten or more. The chain couples TRBV12-3 or TRBV12-4 to TRBJ1-5; perhaps TRBD1 as D (6 bases). The CDR3 sequence is 15 residues long. V lost 3 bases, J lost 6 bases, and 15 bases lay in between. The CDR3 bases are TGTGCCAGCAGTTTTGACTGGGGGGGCAGTCAGCCCCAGCATTTT. Encoded protein: CASSFDWGGSQPQHF.

This clonotype was found many times. This chain links TRBV27 with TRBJ1-1, with D maybe TRBD1 (6 bases). Trimming took off 0 bases at V and 8 bases at J, with 13 bases between the two ends. The CDR3 contains 14 residues. CDR1 and CDR2 (germline): MNHEY, SMNVEV (reference sequence). CDR3 protein: CASSLSSGGGEAFF. The DNA of the CDR3 is TGTGCCAGCAGTTTATCGTCCGGGGGCGGGGAAGCTTTCTTT.

Points on this clonotype: The junction and the germline gene differ at one end; a read error may be behind it. V and J are TRBV7-9 and TRBJ1-5, with 7 bases that match TRBD1. The germline CDR1 and CDR2 sequences are SEHNR and FQNEAQ (reference sequence). The CDR3 is 15 amino acids. CDR3 region: CAGSSTGTENQPQHF. CDR3 coding DNA: TGTGCCGGCAGCTCGACGGGGACAGAAAATCAGCCCCAGCATTTT.

The genes are TRBV20-1 and TRBJ2-1, with 9 bases fitting TRBD2. The CDR3 length is 13 residues. Trimming took 6 bases from V and 4 from J; bases not matched to a gene: 4. Germline V gene data show CDR1 as DFQATT and CDR2 as SNEGSKA (reference sequence). CDR3 coding DNA: TGCAGTGCACCTCTAGCGGGATACAATGAGCAGTTCTTC. This translates into CSAPLAGYNEQFF.

At least ten counts were recorded for this clonotype. V is TRBV7-9 and J is TRBJ2-5; D perhaps matches TRBD1 (5 bases). This CDR3 has 17 amino acids. Germline V gene sequence: CDR1 SEHNR, CDR2 FQNEAQ (reference sequence). The germline V and J ends were trimmed by 2 bases and 2 bases, with 18 bases remaining between them. The CDR3 is CASSLTRAGLGQETQYF. CDR3 in DNA: TGTGCCAGCAGCTTAACCCGGGCAGGGTTGGGGCAAGAGACCCAGTACTTC.

In regard to this clonotype: Just one base apart from a much larger clone, this may be a read error. J is TRBJ2-5 and V is TRBV18; maybe TRBD2 (5 bases). This CDR3 region has 14 residues. Per the germline V gene, CDR1 is KGHSH and CDR2 is LQKENI. The DNA for the CDR3 is TGTGCCAGCTCACCACCGGGAGAGGAAGAGACCCAGCACTTC. Amino acid sequence: CASSPPGEEETQHF.

The chain links TRBV7-6 to TRBJ2-7; possible D gene TRBD2, 5 bases. The CDR3 loop spans 18 amino acids. V lost 3 bases to trimming and J lost 1 base, with 22 bases between them. Germline V gene lookup returns CDR1 SGHVS and CDR2 FNYEAQ. The CDR3 reads CASSFALPGPSFSYEQYF. DNA for the CDR3: TGTGCCAGCAGCTTCGCCCTTCCGGGTCCTAGCTTTTCCTACGAGCAGTACTTC.

This clonotype was detected many times. This chain links TRBV5-1 with TRBJ1-1; D remains unclear. Trimming took 2 bases from V and 3 from J, leaving 8 bases between them. Per germline, CDR1 SGHRS and CDR2 YFSETQ. CDR3 size: 13 residues. CDR3 in amino acids: CASSFVEDTEAFF. DNA for the CDR3: TGCGCCAGCAGCTTTGTAGAGGACACTGAAGCTTTCTTT.

This clonotype was counted ten times or more. The chain is built from TRBV5-1 and TRBJ2-1; possible D gene TRBD2, 6 bases. Germline V gives CDR1 SGHRS, CDR2 YFSETQ. With 3 bases removed from V and 8 bases from J, the gap between germline ends came to 21 bases. The CDR3 totals 16 residues. CDR3 nucleotide sequence: TGCGCCAGCAGCTCGGTGCAAGGGCGGGATGGCGATGAGCAGTTCTTC. Residues: CASSSVQGRDGDEQFF.

This clonotype was seen repeatedly, ten times or more. V gene TRBV20-1 combines with J gene TRBJ2-7, with 14 nucleotides matching TRBD2. This CDR3 spans 15 amino acids. The germline V gene encodes CDR1 DFQATT and CDR2 SNEGSKA (reference sequence). The V gene end was trimmed by 4 bases and the J gene end by 4 bases; junction bases not matched to a gene: 6. The CDR3 here is CSAISGTSGSYEQYF. The CDR3, as DNA: TGCAGTGCTATCTCCGGGACTAGCGGGAGTTACGAGCAGTACTTC.

The gene calls are TRBV5-4 and TRBJ2-7; D not resolved. CDR1 and CDR2 (germline): SGHNT, YYREEE (reference sequence). The CDR3 runs to 13 residues. Trimming removed 4 bases from V and 1 base from J, with 9 bases in between. CDR3: CASSIWVSYEQYF. The DNA of the CDR3 is TGTGCCAGCAGCATCTGGGTATCCTACGAGCAGTACTTC.

A word on this clonotype: A read error may explain this, as a much larger clone is one base away. The rearrangement links TRBV10-1 to TRBJ2-3, with TRBD1 identical over 7 bases. Unmatched junction bases numbered 5, after V lost 5 bases and J lost 3 bases. CDR1 is WNHNN, CDR2 SYGVQD, per germline (reference sequence). This CDR3 is 14 amino acids long. The CDR3 coding sequence is TGCGCCAGCAGTTCCGACAGGGAGACAGATACGCAGTATTTT. Translation: CASSSDRETDTQYF.

This clonotype has ten or more counts. The chain recombines TRBV5-1 with TRBJ1-1; 8 bases are shared with TRBD1. There are 15 residues in the CDR3. Per germline, CDR1 SGHRS and CDR2 YFSETQ. The V and J ends lost 4 bases and 3 bases, in that order; junction bases with no gene match: 8. The CDR3 loop reads CASSASGGRYTEAFF. Written as DNA, the CDR3 is TGCGCCAGCAGCGCATCAGGGGGCAGGTACACTGAAGCTTTCTTT.

This clonotype was observed at least ten times. The chain links TRBV30 to TRBJ2-7, with D unresolved. Per the germline V gene, CDR1 is GTSNPN and CDR2 is SVGIG (reference sequence). There are 12 residues in the CDR3. V shed 0 bases and J shed 4 bases, with 7 bases lying between them. The CDR3 nucleotides are TGTGCCTGGAGTGTAACGGCTTACGAGCAGTACTTC. It yields the protein CAWSVTAYEQYF.

This clonotype was counted ten times or more. The rearrangement joins TRBV20-1 to TRBJ2-5, with a weak D call TRBD1 (5 bases). The germline V gene has CDR1 DFQATT and CDR2 SNEGSKA (reference sequence). The CDR3 extends over 12 amino acids. Trimming removed 3 bases from V and 1 base from J, with 6 bases in between. The CDR3 DNA reads as TGCAGTGCTAGGACAGTCCAAGAGACCCAGTACTTC. This gives the protein CSARTVQETQYF.

This clonotype was counted many times. The V call is TRBV29-1, the J call TRBJ2-7; 7 bases line up with TRBD1. CDR1 and CDR2 (germline): SQVTM, ANQGSEA. CDR3 length: 16 amino acids. V lost 0 bases and J lost 6; bases outside the gene matches: 14. This CDR3 is CSVEDNRGTALGEQYF. The CDR3, as DNA: TGCAGCGTTGAAGATAATAGGGGGACAGCGTTAGGCGAGCAGTACTTC.

This clonotype was observed at least ten times. The chain has TRBV5-1 and TRBJ1-2; possible D gene TRBD1, 5 bases. V gave up 0 bases and J gave up 3 bases, with 9 bases separating them. The CDR3 spans 14 residues. Germline CDR1 SGHRS, CDR2 YFSETQ. The CDR3 sequence is CASSLGGLDYGYTF. Written as DNA, the CDR3 is TGCGCCAGCAGCTTGGGGGGCCTAGACTATGGCTACACCTTC.

This clonotype was observed at least ten times. V usage is TRBV5-5 and J usage is TRBJ2-3, with a possible D match to TRBD2 (5 bases). V dropped 6 bases and J dropped 4 bases, with 18 bases sitting between them. CDR3 length: 15 residues. CDR1 SGHKS and CDR2 YYEKEE come from the germline V gene (reference sequence). The CDR3 reads CASTPEGFMADTQYF. The CDR3 DNA reads as TGTGCCAGCACCCCCGAGGGTTTTATGGCAGATACGCAGTATTTT.

This clonotype was found many times. This chain connects TRBV5-1 to TRBJ2-7, with D unclear. CDR3 length: 13 residues. Trimming took off 3 bases at V and 3 bases at J, with 10 bases between the two ends. CDR1 is SGHRS, CDR2 YFSETQ, per germline. This CDR3 reads CASSSSWGYEQYF. The CDR3 bases are TGCGCCAGCAGCTCTTCTTGGGGCTACGAGCAGTACTTC. Combining the CDR3 with reference TRBV5-1 and TRBJ2-7 gives the whole variable domain KAGVTQTPRYLIKTRGQQVTLSCSPISGHRSVSWYQQTPGQGLQFLFEYFSETQRNKGNFPGRFSGRQFSNSRSEMNVSTLELGDSALYLCASSSSWGYEQYFGPGTRLTVT.

This clonotype was observed many times. The CDR3 nucleotides read TGCAGTGCTAGACGTCCAGAAAGCTCGGGAGTAGGTCCCTACAATGAGCAGTTCTTC. As protein: CSARRPESSGVGPYNEQFF. The chain carries TRBV20-1 and TRBJ2-1, with D maybe TRBD2 (6 bases). V was clipped by 2 bases and J by 2 bases, with 25 bases between them. The CDR3 has 19 amino acids. Per the germline V gene, CDR1 is DFQATT and CDR2 is SNEGSKA (reference sequence).